This T cell receptor (beta chain) derives from a study of identical twins. The germline V gene has CDR1 MNHNS and CDR2 SASEGT. Trimming took off 8 bases at V and 1 base at J, with 9 bases between the two ends. CDR3 length: 14 amino acids. TCRdb fed the 5' RACE reads into MiXCR, producing one record per CDR3 protein. The sample has fewer than 900,000 distinct CDR3 sequences, 15% to 20% seen once. These data were also filed under a second study, of T cells expressing NK-cell markers. That publication notes: Sorted CD3+CD56+NKG2C+, CD3+CD56+NKG2C- and CD3+CD56-NKG2C+ T cells provided the TCR beta repertoires. The authors applied an anti-gamma-delta TCR antibody in several experiments, and it restricted sorting to alpha-beta TCR T cells.

This TCR derives from a woman under 30 in good health. Material: PBMCs. This chain joins TRBV6-1 and TRBJ2-6; D is ambiguous. CDR3 sequence reads: CASQIWSGANVLTF. CDR3 nucleotide sequence: TGTGCCAGCCAGATATGGTCTGGGGCCAACGTCCTGACTTTC.